The table lists the clone carrying this T cell receptor (beta chain) with a few counts. Its specificity is not known. In germline, CDR1 is SGHRS, CDR2 YFSETQ. This CDR3 region has 14 residues. V was pared by 1 base and J by 1 base, with 8 bases between. Original analysis: Sample TCR counts, which ranged from 23,224 to 690,600, had a median of approximately 95,000. TCRdb re-derived calls from the RACE reads in MiXCR, one entry per CDR3 protein. TCRdb, rather than the study authors, made the V and J calls. The sample holds more than 110,000 distinct CDR3 sequences, about 11% seen once. These data originate in a study of human T cells and chemical hapten exposure. General study points: The number of TCRs over 1 in 1000 frequency stayed unchanged after DPC.

Documented time point: patch test 2, 6 weeks after DPC sensitization. Treatment given: therapeutic diphenylcyclopropenone sensitization with weekly scalp DPC. The receptor's source is a woman between 50 and 59 years old with alopecia areata. Some clones in this sample may be carry-over from other donors' samples. Source: whole blood, taken in connection with sensitization to the hapten diphenylcyclopropenone (DPC). This chain links TRBV5-1 with TRBJ2-5; the D call may be TRBD1 or TRBD2 (5 bases each). The DNA for the CDR3 is TGCGCCAGCAGCTTGACGGGACCCCAAGAGACCCAGTACTTC. This translates into CASSLTGPQETQYF.